The rows below give T cell receptor beta chains drawn from one sample of a study of response to subunit inactivated influenza vaccine. TCRdb itself ran the RT-PCR reads through MiXCR, one entry per CDR3 protein. The sample consists of roughly 630,000 distinct CDR3 sequences, 12% to 15% of them appearing once. Sequenced material: PBMCs from blood, taken around 15 days before vaccination. The receptors come from a man aged 50 to 59 who received an inactivated influenza vaccine. Both conserved end residues are part of each CDR3. The D gene is left open where the match is weak. A clone size is listed for some rows: how often the clone was seen (once, few, many), or a class if it is expanded.

D	V	size	J	CDR3	DNA
.	TRBV5-1	.	TRBJ2-5	CASSSSWETQYF	TGCGCCAGCAGCTCTTCTTGGGAGACCCAGTACTTC
.	TRBV20-1	many	TRBJ2-5	CSARPGGTQYF	TGCAGTGCCCGTCCAGGAGGGACCCAGTACTTC
TRBD1	TRBV7-8	.	TRBJ2-2	CASRLRDREDGELFF	TGTGCCAGCAGGCTCCGGGACAGGGAGGACGGGGAGCTGTTTTTT
.	TRBV7-2	.	TRBJ1-4	CASSGNSATNEKLFF	TGTGCCAGCAGCGGAAACAGTGCAACTAATGAAAAACTGTTTTTT
TRBD2	TRBV28	.	TRBJ2-3	CASSFSSGRKGTDTQYF	TGTGCCAGCAGTTTCTCTAGCGGGAGGAAAGGCACAGATACGCAGTATTTT
TRBD1	TRBV11-1	few	TRBJ2-1	CASSLAELRDRAYNEQFF	TGTGCCAGCAGCTTAGCAGAACTCCGGGACAGGGCCTACAATGAGCAGTTCTTC
.	TRBV7-2	.	TRBJ1-2	CASTDNYGYTF	TGTGCCAGCACCGATAACTATGGCTACACCTTC
.	TRBV12-3/TRBV12-4	.	TRBJ2-3	CASSLMTATDTQYF	TGTGCCAGCAGTCTTATGACAGCCACAGATACGCAGTATTTT
.	TRBV7-2	.	TRBJ2-3	CASSFLGDF	TGTGCCAGCAGCTTTCTTGGGGATTTT
.	TRBV30	few	TRBJ2-3	CAWNGNGPDTQYF	TGTGCCTGGAACGGGAATGGCCCAGATACGCAGTATTTT
.	TRBV9	many	TRBJ2-1	CASSPWASEGNEQFF	TGTGCCAGCAGCCCTTGGGCTAGCGAAGGCAATGAGCAGTTCTTC
TRBD1	TRBV20-1	few	TRBJ2-5	CSADRGSSETQYF	TGCAGTGCTGACAGGGGTTCTAGTGAGACCCAGTACTTC
TRBD1	TRBV12-3/TRBV12-4	many	TRBJ1-2	CASSLDRSHGYTF	TGTGCCAGCAGCTTGGACAGGTCTCATGGCTACACCTTC
.	TRBV5-1	few	TRBJ1-1	CASSTASGGTEAFF	TGCGCCAGCAGCACGGCCTCGGGCGGCACTGAAGCTTTCTTT
.	TRBV5-6	.	TRBJ1-2	CASSFGRGFYGYTF	TGTGCCAGCAGCTTCGGACGGGGGTTCTATGGCTACACCTTC